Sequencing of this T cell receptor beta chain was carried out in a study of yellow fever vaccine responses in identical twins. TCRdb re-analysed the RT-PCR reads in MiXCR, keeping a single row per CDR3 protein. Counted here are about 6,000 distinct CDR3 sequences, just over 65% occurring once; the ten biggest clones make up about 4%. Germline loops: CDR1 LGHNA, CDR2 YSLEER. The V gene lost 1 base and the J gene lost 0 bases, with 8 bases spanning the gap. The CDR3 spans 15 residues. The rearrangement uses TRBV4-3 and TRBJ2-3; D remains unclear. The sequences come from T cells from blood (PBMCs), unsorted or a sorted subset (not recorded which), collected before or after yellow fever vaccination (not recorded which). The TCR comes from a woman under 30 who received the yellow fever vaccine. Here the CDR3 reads CASSQGPGSTDTQYF. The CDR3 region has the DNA TGCGCCAGCAGCCAAGGTCCCGGGAGCACAGATACGCAGTATTTT.